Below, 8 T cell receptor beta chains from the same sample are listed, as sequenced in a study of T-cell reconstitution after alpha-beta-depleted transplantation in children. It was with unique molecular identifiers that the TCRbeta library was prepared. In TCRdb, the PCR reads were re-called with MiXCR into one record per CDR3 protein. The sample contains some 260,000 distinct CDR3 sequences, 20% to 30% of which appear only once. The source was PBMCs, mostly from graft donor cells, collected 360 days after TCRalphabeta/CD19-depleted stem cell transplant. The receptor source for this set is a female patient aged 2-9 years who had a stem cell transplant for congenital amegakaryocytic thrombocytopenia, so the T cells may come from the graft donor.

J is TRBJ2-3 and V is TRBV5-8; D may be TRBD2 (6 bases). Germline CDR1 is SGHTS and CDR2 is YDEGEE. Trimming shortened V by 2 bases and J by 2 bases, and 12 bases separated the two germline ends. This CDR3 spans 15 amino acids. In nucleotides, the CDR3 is TGTGCCAGCAGCTTTGGGCTAGCGACCACAGATACGCAGTATTTT. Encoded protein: CASSFGLATTDTQYF.

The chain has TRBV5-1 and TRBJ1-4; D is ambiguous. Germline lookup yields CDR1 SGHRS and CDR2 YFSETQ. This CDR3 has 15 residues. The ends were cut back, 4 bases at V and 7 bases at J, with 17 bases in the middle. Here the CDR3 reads CASSRDNALSEKLFF. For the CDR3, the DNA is TGCGCCAGCAGCCGTGACAATGCTTTGAGTGAAAAACTGTTTTTT.

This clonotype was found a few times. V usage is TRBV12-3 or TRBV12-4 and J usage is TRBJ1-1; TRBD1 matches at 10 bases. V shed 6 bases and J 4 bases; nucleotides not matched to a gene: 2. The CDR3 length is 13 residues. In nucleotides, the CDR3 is TGTGCCAGCAGGTGGACAGGGGGCACTGAAGCTTTCTTT. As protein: CASRWTGGTEAFF.

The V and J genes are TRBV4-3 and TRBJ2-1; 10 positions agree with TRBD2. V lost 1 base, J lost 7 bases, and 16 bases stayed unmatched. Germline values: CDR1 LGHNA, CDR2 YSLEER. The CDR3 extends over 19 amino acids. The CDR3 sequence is CASSQVALGGAGGLNEQFF. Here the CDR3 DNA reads TGCGCCAGCAGCCAAGTGGCCCTGGGGGGAGCGGGAGGGCTAAATGAGCAGTTCTTC.

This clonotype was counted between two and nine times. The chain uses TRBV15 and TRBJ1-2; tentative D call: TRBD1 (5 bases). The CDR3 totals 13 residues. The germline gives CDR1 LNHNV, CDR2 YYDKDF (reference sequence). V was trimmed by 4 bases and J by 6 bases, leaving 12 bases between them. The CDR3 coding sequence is TGTGCCACCAGCAATGTGGGGGGAAATGGCTACACCTTC. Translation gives CATSNVGGNGYTF.

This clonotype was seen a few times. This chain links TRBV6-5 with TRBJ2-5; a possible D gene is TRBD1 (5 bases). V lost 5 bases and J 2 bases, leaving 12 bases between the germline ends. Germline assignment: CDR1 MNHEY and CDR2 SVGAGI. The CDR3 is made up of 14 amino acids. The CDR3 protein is CASSHGTGQETQYF. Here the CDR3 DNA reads TGTGCCAGCAGTCACGGAACAGGACAAGAGACCCAGTACTTC.

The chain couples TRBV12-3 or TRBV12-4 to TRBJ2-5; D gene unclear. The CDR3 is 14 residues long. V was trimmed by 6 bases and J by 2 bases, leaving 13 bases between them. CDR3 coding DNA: TGTGCCAGCAGCCCAAGCACAACACAAGAGACCCAGTACTTC. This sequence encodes CASSPSTTQETQYF.

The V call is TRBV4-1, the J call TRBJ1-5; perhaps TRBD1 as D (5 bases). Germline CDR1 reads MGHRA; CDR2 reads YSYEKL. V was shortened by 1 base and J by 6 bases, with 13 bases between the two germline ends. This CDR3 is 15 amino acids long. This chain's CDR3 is CASSQGGSRGQPQHF. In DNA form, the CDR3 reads TGCGCCAGCAGCCAAGGGGGGTCCCGGGGTCAGCCCCAGCATTTT.